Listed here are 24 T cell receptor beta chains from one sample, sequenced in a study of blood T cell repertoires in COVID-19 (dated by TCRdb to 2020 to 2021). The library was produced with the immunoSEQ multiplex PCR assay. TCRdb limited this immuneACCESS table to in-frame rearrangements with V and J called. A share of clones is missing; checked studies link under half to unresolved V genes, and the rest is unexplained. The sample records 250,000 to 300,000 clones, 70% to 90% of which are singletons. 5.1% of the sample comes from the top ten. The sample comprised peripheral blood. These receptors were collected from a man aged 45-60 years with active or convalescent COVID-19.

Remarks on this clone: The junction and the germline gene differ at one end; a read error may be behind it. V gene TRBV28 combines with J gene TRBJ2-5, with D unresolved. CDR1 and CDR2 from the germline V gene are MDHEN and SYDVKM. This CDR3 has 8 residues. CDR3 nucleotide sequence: TGCACAGAAGAGACCCAGTACTTC. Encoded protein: CTEETQYF.

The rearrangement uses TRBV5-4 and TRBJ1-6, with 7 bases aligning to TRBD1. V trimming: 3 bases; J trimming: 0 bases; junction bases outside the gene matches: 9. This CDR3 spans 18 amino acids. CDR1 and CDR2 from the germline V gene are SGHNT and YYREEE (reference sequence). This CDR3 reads CASSSLGGRSSYNSPLHF. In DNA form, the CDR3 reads TGTGCCAGCAGCTCCCTAGGGGGCAGGAGCTCCTATAATTCACCCCTCCACTTT.

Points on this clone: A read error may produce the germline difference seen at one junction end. The CDR3 DNA sequence: TGTGTCAGCAGCCGATCGGGGCAGGGGGACACTGAAGCTTTCTTT. Its translation is CVSSRSGQGDTEAFF. The chain has TRBV4-2 and TRBJ1-1; 7 bases are a match to TRBD1. Germline V gene sequence: CDR1 LGHNA, CDR2 YNFKEQ. This CDR3 contains 15 residues.

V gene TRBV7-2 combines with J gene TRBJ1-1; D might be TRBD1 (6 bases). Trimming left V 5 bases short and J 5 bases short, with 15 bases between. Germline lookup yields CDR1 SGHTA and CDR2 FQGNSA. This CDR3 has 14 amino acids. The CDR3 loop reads CASSLIQGGTEAFF. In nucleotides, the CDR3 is TGTGCCAGCAGCCTAATACAGGGAGGGACTGAAGCTTTCTTT.

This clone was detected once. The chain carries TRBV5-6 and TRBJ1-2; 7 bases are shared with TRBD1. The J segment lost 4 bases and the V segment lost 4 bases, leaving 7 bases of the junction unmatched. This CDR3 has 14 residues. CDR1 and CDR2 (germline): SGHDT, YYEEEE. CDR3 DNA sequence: TGTGCCAGCAGCCGTAAGGGACAGCTCTATGGCTACACCTTC. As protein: CASSRKGQLYGYTF.

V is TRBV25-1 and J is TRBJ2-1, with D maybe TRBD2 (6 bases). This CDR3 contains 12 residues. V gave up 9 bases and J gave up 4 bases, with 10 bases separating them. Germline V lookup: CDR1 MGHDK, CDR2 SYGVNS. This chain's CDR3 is CASGTSYNEQFF. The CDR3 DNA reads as TGTGCCAGTGGGACTTCATACAATGAGCAGTTCTTC.

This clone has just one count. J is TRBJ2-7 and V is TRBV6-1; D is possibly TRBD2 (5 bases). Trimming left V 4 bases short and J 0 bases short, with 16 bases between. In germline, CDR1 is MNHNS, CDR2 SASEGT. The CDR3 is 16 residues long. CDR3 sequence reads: CASSVHVGVPSYEQYF. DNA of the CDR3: TGTGCCAGCAGTGTTCACGTCGGGGTCCCCTCCTACGAGCAGTACTTC.

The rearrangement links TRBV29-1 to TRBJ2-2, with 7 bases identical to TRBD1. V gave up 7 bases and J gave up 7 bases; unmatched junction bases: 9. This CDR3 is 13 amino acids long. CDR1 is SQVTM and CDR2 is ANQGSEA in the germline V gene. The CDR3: CSAETGRGGELFF. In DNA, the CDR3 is TGCAGCGCCGAGACAGGGCGCGGCGGGGAGCTGTTTTTT.

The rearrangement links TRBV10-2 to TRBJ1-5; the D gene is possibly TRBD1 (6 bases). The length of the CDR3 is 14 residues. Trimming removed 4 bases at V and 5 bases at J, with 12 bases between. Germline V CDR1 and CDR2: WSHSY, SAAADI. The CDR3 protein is CASSVGPGDQPQHF. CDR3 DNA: TGCGCCAGCAGTGTTGGGCCAGGGGATCAGCCCCAGCATTTT.

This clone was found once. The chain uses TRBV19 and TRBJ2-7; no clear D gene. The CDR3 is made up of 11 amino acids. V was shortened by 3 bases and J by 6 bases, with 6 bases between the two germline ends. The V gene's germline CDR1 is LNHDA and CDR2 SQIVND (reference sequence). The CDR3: CASSISSEQYF. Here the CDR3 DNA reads TGTGCCAGTAGTATTTCTTCCGAGCAGTACTTC.

DNA for the CDR3: TGTGCCAGTAGTATGAGGCGGGAGGGCAATGAGCAGTTCTTC. Translating it yields CASSMRREGNEQFF. The V call is TRBV19, the J call TRBJ2-1; 9 bases fit TRBD2. J lost 6 bases, V lost 3 bases, and 3 bases had no gene match. Per the germline V gene, CDR1 is LNHDA and CDR2 is SQIVND (reference sequence). The CDR3 runs 14 residues. Complete variable domain (other parts from reference TRBV19 and TRBJ2-1): DGGITQSPKYLFRKEGQNVTLSCEQNLNHDAMYWYRQDPGQGLRLIYYSQIVNDFQKGDIAEGYSVSREKKESFPLTVTSAQKNPTAFYLCASSMRREGNEQFFGPGTRLTVL.

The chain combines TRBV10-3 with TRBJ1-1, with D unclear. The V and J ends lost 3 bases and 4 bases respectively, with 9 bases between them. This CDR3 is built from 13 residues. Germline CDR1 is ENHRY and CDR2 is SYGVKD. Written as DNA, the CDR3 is TGTGCCATCAGTGACAGGTGGGTCACTGAAGCTTTCTTT. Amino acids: CAISDRWVTEAFF.

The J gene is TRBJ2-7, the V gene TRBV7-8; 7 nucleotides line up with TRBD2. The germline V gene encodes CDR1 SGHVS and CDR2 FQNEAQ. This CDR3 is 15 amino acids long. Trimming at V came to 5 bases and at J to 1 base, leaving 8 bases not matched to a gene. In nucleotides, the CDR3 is TGTGCCAGCAGCCGAGGGTCTAGCGGTTCCTACGAGCAGTACTTC. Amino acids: CASSRGSSGSYEQYF.

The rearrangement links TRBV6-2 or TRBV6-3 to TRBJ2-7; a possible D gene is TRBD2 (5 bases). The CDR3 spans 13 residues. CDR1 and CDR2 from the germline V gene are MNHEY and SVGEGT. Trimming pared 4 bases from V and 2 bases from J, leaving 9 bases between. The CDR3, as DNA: TGTGCCAGCAGTTCGGGGATTCCCTACGAGCAGTACTTC. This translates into CASSSGIPYEQYF.

CDR3 residues: CATAGTSGSLDTQYF. CDR3 coding DNA: TGTGCCACCGCTGGGACTAGCGGGAGTTTGGATACGCAGTATTTT. This chain joins TRBV24-1 and TRBJ2-3; TRBD2 aligns across 14 bases. The CDR3 runs 15 residues. V was pared by 9 bases and J by 6 bases, with 7 bases of the junction left unmatched. Germline CDR1 KGHDR, CDR2 SFDVKD.

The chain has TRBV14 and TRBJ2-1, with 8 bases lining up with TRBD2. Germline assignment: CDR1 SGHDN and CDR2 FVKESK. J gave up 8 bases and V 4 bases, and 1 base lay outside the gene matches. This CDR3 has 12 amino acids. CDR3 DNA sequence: TGTGCCAGCAGCCGGACTAGCTATGAGCAGTTCTTC. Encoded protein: CASSRTSYEQFF.

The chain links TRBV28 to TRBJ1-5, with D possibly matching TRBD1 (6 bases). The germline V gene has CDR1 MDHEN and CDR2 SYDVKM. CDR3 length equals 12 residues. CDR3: CVSGGARQPQHF. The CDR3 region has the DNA TGTGTATCTGGGGGCGCAAGGCAGCCCCAGCATTTT.

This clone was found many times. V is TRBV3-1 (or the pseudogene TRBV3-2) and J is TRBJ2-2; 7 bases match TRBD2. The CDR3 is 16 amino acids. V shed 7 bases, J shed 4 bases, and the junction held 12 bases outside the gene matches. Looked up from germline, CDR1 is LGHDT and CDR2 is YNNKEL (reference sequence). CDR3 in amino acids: CASNPSGTIGTGELFF. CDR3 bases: TGTGCCAGCAACCCAAGCGGGACGATCGGCACCGGGGAGCTGTTTTTT.

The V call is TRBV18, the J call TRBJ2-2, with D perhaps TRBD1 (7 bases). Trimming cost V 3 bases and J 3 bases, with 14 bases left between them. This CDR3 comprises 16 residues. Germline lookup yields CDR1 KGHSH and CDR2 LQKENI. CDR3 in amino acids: CASSPYQGGHTGELFF. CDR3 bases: TGTGCCAGCTCACCTTACCAGGGGGGACACACCGGGGAGCTGTTTTTT.

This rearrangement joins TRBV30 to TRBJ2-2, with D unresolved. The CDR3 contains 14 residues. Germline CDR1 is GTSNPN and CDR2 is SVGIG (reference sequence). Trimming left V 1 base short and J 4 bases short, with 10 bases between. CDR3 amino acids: CAWSENLITGELFF. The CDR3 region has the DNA TGTGCCTGGAGTGAAAACTTAATCACCGGGGAGCTGTTTTTT.

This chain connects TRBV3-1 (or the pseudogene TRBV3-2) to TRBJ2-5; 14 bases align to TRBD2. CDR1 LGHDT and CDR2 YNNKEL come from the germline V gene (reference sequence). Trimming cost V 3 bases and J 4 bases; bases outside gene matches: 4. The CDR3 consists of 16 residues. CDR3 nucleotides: TGTGCCAGCAGCCACGGGACTAGCGGGAGCGGAGAGACCCAGTACTTC. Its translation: CASSHGTSGSGETQYF.

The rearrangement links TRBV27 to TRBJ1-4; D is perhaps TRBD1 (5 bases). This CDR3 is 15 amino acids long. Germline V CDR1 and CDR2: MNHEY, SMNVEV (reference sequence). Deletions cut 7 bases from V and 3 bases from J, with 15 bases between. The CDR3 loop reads CASKPQGMANEKLFF. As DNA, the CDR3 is TGTGCCAGCAAACCCCAGGGTATGGCTAATGAAAAACTGTTTTTT.

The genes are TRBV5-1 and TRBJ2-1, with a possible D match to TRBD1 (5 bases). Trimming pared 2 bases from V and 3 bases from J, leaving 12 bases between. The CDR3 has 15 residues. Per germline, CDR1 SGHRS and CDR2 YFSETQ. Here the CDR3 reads CASSFSTGIYNEQFF. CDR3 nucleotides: TGCGCCAGCAGCTTCAGTACAGGCATCTACAATGAGCAGTTCTTC. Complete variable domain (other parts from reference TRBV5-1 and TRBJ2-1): KAGVTQTPRYLIKTRGQQVTLSCSPISGHRSVSWYQQTPGQGLQFLFEYFSETQRNKGNFPGRFSGRQFSNSRSEMNVSTLELGDSALYLCASSFSTGIYNEQFFGPGTRLTVL.

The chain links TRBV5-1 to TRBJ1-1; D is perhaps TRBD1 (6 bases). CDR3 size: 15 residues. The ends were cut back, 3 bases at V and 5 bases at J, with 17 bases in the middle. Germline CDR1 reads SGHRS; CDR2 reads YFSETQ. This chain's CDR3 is CASSSGFGGRTEAFF. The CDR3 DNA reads TGCGCCAGCAGCTCCGGATTTGGGGGCAGAACTGAAGCTTTCTTT.